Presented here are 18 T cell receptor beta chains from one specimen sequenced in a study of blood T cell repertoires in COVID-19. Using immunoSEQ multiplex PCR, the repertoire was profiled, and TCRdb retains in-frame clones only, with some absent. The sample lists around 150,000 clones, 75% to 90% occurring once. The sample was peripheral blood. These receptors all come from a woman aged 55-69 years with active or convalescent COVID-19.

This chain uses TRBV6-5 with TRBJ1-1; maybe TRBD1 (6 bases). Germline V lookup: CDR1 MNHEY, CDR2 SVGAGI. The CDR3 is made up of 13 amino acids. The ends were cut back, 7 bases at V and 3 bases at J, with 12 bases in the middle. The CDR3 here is CASNQQGYTEAFF. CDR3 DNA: TGTGCCAGCAACCAACAGGGTTACACTGAAGCTTTCTTT.

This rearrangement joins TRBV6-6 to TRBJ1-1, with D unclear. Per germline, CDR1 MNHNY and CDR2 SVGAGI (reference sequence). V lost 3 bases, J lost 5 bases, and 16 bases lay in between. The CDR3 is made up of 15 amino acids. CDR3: CASSYGSAGNTEAFF. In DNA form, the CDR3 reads TGTGCCAGCAGTTATGGATCCGCAGGAAATACTGAAGCTTTCTTT.

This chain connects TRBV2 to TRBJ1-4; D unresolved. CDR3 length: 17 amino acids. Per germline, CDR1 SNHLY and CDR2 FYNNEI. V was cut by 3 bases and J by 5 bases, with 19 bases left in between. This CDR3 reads CASSDRRGRIGNEKLFF. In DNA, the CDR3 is TGTGCCAGCAGTGACCGACGAGGAAGGATCGGGAATGAAAAACTGTTTTTT.

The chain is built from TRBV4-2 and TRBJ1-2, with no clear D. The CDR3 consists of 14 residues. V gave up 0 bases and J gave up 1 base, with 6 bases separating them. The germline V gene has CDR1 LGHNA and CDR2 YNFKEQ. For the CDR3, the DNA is TGTGCCAGCAGCCAAGATACCAGTAACTATGGCTACACCTTC. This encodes CASSQDTSNYGYTF.

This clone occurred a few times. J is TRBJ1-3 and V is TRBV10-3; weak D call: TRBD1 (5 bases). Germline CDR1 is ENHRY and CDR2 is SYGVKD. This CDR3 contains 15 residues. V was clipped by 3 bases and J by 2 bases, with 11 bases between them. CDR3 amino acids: CAISEGAGPGNTIYF. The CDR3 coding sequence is TGTGCCATCAGTGAAGGGGCAGGGCCTGGAAACACCATATATTTT.

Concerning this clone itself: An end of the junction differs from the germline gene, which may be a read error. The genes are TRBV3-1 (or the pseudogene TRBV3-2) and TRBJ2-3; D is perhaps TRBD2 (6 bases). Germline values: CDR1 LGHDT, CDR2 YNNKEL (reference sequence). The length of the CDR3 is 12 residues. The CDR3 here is CASSPSAGPRHF. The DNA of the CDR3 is TGTGCCAGCAGCCCATCCGCGGGACCTCGGCATTTT.

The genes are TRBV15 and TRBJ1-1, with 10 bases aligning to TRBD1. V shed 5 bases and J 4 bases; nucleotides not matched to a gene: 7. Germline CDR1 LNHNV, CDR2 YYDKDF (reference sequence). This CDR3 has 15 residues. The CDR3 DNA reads TGTGCCACCAGCGGACAGGGGGGAGTGGGCACTGAAGCTTTCTTT. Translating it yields CATSGQGGVGTEAFF.

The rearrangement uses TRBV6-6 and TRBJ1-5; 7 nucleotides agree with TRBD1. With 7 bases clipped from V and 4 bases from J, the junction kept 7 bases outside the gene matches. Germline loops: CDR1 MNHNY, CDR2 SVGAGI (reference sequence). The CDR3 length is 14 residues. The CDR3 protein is CASILGGLNQPQHF. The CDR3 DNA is TGTGCCAGCATTTTAGGGGGCCTAAATCAGCCCCAGCATTTT.

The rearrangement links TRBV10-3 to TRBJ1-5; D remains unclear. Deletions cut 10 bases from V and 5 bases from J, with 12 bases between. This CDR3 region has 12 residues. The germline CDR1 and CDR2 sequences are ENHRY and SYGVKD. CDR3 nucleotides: TGTGCCACCTCGGCGGGCGATCAGCCCCAGCATTTT. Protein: CATSAGDQPQHF.

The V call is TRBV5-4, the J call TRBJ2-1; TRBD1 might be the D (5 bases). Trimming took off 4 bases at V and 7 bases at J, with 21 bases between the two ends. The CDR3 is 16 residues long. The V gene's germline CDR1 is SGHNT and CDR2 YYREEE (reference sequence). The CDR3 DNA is TGTGCCAGCAGCCCCCAAGGGGCGGATCCTACAAATGAGCAGTTCTTC. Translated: CASSPQGADPTNEQFF. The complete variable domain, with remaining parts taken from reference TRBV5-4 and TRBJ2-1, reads ETGVTQSPTHLIKTRGQQVTLRCSSQSGHNTVSWYQQALGQGPQFIFQYYREEENGRGNFPPRFSGLQFPNYSSELNVNALELDDSALYLCASSPQGADPTNEQFFGPGTRLTVL.

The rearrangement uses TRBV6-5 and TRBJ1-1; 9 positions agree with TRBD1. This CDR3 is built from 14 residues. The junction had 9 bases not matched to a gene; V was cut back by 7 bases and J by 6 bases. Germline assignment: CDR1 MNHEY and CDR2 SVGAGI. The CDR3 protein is CASTEQGAYSEAFF. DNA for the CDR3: TGTGCCAGCACCGAACAGGGGGCGTATTCTGAAGCTTTCTTT.

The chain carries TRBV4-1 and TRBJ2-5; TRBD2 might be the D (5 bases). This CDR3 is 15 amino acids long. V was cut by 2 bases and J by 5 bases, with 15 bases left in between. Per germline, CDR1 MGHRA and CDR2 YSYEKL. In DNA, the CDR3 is TGCGCCAGCAGCCAATTATCGGGGTATACCGAGACCCAGTACTTC. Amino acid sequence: CASSQLSGYTETQYF.

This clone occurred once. Written as DNA, the CDR3 is TGTGCCAGCAGACCCGGGACAGACTATGGCTACACCTTC. It specifies CASRPGTDYGYTF. The chain uses TRBV5-6 and TRBJ1-2; 7 bases line up with TRBD1. V lost 5 bases to trimming and J lost 3 bases; unmatched junction nucleotides: 4. The V gene's germline CDR1 is SGHDT and CDR2 YYEEEE. The CDR3 totals 13 residues.

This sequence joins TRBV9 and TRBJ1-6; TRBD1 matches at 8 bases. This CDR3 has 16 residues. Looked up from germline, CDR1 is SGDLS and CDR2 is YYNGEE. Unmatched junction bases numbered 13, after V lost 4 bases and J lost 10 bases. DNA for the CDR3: TGTGCCAGCAGCCCAGGACAGGGAGGGACAAGGTCACCCCTCCACTTT. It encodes CASSPGQGGTRSPLHF.

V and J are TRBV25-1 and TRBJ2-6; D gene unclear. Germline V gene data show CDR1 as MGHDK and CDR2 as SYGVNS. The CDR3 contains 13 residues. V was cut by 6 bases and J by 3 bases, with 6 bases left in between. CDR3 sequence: CASSPNGANVLTF. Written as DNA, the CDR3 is TGTGCCAGCAGCCCTAATGGGGCCAACGTCCTGACTTTC.

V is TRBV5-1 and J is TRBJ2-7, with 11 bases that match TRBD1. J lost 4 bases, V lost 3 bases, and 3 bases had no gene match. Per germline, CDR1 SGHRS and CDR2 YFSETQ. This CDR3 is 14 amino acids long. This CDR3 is CASSSGQGGYEQYF. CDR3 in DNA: TGCGCCAGCAGCTCGGGACAGGGGGGATACGAGCAGTACTTC.

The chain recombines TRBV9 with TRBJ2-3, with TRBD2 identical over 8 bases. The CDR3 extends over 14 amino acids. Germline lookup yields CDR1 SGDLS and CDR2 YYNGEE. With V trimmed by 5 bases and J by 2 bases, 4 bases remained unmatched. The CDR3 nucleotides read TGTGCCAGCAGAGGCGGGGGGTCCACAGATACGCAGTATTTT. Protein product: CASRGGGSTDTQYF.

The chain's CDR3 is CASSLGTGEGFF. In nucleotides, the CDR3 is TGTGCCAGCAGCTTAGGGACAGGGGAGGGTTTCTTT. J is TRBJ1-1 and V is TRBV11-2, with 9 bases lining up with TRBD1. Germline V gene sequence: CDR1 SGHAT, CDR2 FQNNGV. V was pared by 1 base and J by 13 bases, with 4 bases of the junction left unmatched. The CDR3 is made up of 12 amino acids.